This TCR beta chain came from a study of identical twins. TCRdb ran MiXCR on the 5' RACE reads and lists one entry per CDR3 protein. The sample has around 300,000 distinct CDR3 sequences; about 8.9% are singletons. This sample also appeared in a second study, on yellow fever vaccine responses in identical twins.

The receptor was derived from a young woman in good health. Input material: memory (CD45RO+) T cells sorted from blood.

The CDR3 DNA sequence: TGCGCCAGCAGCTTTGGCTCTGGGGGGCTAGATACGCAGTATTTT. Residues: CASSFGSGGLDTQYF. The genes are TRBV5-1 and TRBJ2-3; D may correspond to TRBD1 or TRBD2 (6 bases each). The CDR3 has 15 amino acids. The germline V gene encodes CDR1 SGHRS and CDR2 YFSETQ. Between the trimmed V and J ends, which lost 2 bases and 5 bases, there was a span of 15 bases.